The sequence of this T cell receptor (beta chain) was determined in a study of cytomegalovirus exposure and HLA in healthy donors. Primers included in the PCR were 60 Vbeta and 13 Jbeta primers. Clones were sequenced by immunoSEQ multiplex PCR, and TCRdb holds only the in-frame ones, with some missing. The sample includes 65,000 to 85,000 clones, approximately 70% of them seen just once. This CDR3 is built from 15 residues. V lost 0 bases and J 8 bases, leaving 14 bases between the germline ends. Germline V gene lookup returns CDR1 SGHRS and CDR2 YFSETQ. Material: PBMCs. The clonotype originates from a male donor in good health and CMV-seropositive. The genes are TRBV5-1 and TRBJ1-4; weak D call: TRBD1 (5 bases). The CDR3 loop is CASSLEEGAREKLFF. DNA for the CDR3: TGCGCCAGCAGCTTGGAGGAAGGGGCGAGGGAAAAACTGTTTTTT. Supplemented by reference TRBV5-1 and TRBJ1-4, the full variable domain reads KAGVTQTPRYLIKTRGQQVTLSCSPISGHRSVSWYQQTPGQGLQFLFEYFSETQRNKGNFPGRFSGRQFSNSRSEMNVSTLELGDSALYLCASSLEEGAREKLFFGSGTQLSVL.